The subject of this entry is one T cell receptor (beta chain). Antigen specificity is unknown. This specimen includes other DNA sequences encoding the same CDR3. The data originate from a study of cytomegalovirus exposure and HLA in healthy donors. Background on the study: About 85 million unique TCRs from HLA-typed donors were held in an early release of data.

The primer mix had 60 Vbeta and 13 Jbeta primers. Sequencing was performed with immunoSEQ multiplex PCR; in TCRdb, only in-frame clones are kept and a portion is missing. This table has over 150,000 clones, approximately 73% appearing once. Points from the study as a whole: Looking again later, the authors saw that most CMV-associated TCR beta chains seemed HLA-restricted. TCR sequences were mostly rare, though some public TCRs occurred in many donors. A prior analysis recorded that most TCR beta V segments were productive about 87% or about 30% of the time.

The CDR3 spans 15 residues. Germline CDR1 SGHRS, CDR2 YFSETQ. Trimming stripped 0 bases from V and 2 bases from J, with 12 bases between. V is TRBV5-1 and J is TRBJ2-7; possible D gene TRBD1, 7 bases. The sequenced sample was PBMCs. The source is a woman in her late teens or twenties in good health and CMV-seropositive. This chain's CDR3 is CASSLGAGGTYEQYF. The CDR3 DNA follows: TGCGCCAGCAGCTTGGGGGCAGGGGGGACCTACGAGCAGTACTTC.